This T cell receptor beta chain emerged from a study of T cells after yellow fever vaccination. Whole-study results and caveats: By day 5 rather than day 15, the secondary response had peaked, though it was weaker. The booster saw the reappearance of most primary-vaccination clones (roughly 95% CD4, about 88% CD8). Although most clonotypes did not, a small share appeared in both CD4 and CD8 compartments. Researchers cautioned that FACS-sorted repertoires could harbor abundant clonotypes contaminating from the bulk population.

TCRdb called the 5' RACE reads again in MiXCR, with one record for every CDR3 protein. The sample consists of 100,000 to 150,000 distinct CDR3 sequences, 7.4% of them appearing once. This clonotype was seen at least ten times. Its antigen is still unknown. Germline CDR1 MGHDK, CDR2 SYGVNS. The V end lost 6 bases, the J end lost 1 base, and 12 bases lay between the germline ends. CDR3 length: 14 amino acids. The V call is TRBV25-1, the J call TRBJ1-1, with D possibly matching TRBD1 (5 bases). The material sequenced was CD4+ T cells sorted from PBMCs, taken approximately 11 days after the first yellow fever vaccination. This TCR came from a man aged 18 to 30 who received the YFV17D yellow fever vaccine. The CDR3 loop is CASSPVGRNTEAFF. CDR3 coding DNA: TGTGCCAGCAGCCCCGTGGGGCGGAACACTGAAGCTTTCTTT.